The text below deals with one TCR beta chain. The CDR3 spans 15 residues. From germline, CDR1 is SGHNT and CDR2 YYREEE (reference sequence). Trimming took 3 bases from V and 7 from J; bases not matched to a gene: 6. The sample comes from a study of shared clonotypes between healthy human individuals. TCRdb's table, derived via immunoSEQ multiplex PCR, lists solely in-frame clones and lacks some. Of millions of clones listed, approximately 93% are singletons. The specimen sequenced was naive CD4+ T cells from PBMCs. Subset given: CD45RA+ positively selected. The V gene is TRBV5-4, the J gene TRBJ2-7, with 14 nucleotides matching TRBD2. The receptor comes from a man aged 18 to 29 in good health. Some clones in this sample may be carry-over from other donors' samples. The CDR3 is CASSSGLAGGVEQYF. The CDR3 DNA reads as TGTGCCAGCAGCTCTGGACTAGCGGGAGGAGTAGAGCAGTACTTC.